These 31 T cell receptor beta chains were sequenced from one sample in a study of CD8 T cells in ankylosing spondylitis. MiXCR, applied by TCRdb to the 5' RACE reads, yields one record per CDR3 protein. The sample comprises about 250,000 distinct CDR3 sequences, 32% of which are singletons, and 4% to 5.5% rests with the top ten. The specimen sequenced was blood, either unsorted or a sorted T cell fraction (not recorded which). The source is a male donor with ankylosing spondylitis or in good health (not recorded which).

This clonotype was counted once. The chain links TRBV20-1 to TRBJ2-7; possible D gene TRBD1, 5 bases. This CDR3 has 15 residues. The V gene's germline CDR1 is DFQATT and CDR2 SNEGSKA (reference sequence). With 5 bases removed from V and 6 bases from J, the gap between germline ends came to 23 bases. The CDR3 protein is CSAYLRESLSREQYF. Written as DNA, the CDR3 is TGCAGTGCTTATCTCAGGGAATCCCTTTCTCGCGAGCAGTACTTC.

As DNA, the CDR3 is TGCAGCGTTTCCCCGACAGGGGGTATGTACGAGCAGTACTTC. This encodes CSVSPTGGMYEQYF. This chain uses TRBV29-1 with TRBJ2-7; 9 bases map to TRBD1. Germline CDR1 and CDR2: SQVTM and ANQGSEA. CDR3 length: 14 amino acids. Trimming took 5 bases from V and 4 from J; bases not matched to a gene: 9.

This clonotype was counted a few times. The rearrangement links TRBV27 to TRBJ2-7; no clear D. Germline lookup yields CDR1 MNHEY and CDR2 SMNVEV (reference sequence). This CDR3 spans 9 amino acids. The V gene lost 6 bases and the J gene lost 11 bases, with 8 bases spanning the gap. CDR3 sequence (DNA): TGTGCCAGCAGCTCTCGAAAGTACTTC. Protein: CASSSRKYF.

The chain recombines TRBV5-5 with TRBJ1-1, with D possibly being TRBD1 (6 bases). The CDR3 runs 15 residues. V was clipped by 2 bases and J by 0 bases, with 11 bases between them. Germline assignment: CDR1 SGHKS and CDR2 YYEKEE (reference sequence). CDR3 coding DNA: TGTGCCAGCAGCTTTCGGGCAGGGGTGAACACTGAAGCTTTCTTT. Translating gives CASSFRAGVNTEAFF.

The rearrangement joins TRBV6-1 to TRBJ2-3, with D maybe TRBD2 (5 bases). The germline gives CDR1 MNHNS, CDR2 SASEGT. Trimming shortened V by 1 base and J by 0 bases, and 8 bases separated the two germline ends. This CDR3 contains 15 residues. CDR3 bases: TGTGCCAGCAGTGAAGTACTAGGGAGCACAGATACGCAGTATTTT. This sequence encodes CASSEVLGSTDTQYF.

This clonotype came up many times. The rearrangement links TRBV20-1 to TRBJ2-5, with no clear D. V was clipped by 3 bases and J by 1 base, with 6 bases between them. The CDR3 runs 12 residues. Germline CDR1 DFQATT, CDR2 SNEGSKA (reference sequence). As DNA, the CDR3 is TGCAGTGCTAGTCCCACCCAAGAGACCCAGTACTTC. Amino acid sequence: CSASPTQETQYF.

The count of this clonotype is one. This chain links TRBV5-1 with TRBJ2-1; D is possibly TRBD2 (6 bases). V lost 5 bases and J 8 bases, leaving 14 bases between the germline ends. Germline V gene lookup returns CDR1 SGHRS and CDR2 YFSETQ. The CDR3 loop spans 13 amino acids. This chain's CDR3 is CASRPPSAHEQFF. CDR3 coding DNA: TGCGCCAGCAGGCCACCTAGCGCACATGAGCAGTTCTTC.

The V call is TRBV30, the J call TRBJ1-5; tentatively, D is TRBD1 (5 bases). The CDR3 length is 11 residues. V lost 4 bases and J 10 bases, leaving 11 bases between the germline ends. Germline CDR1 GTSNPN, CDR2 SVGIG (reference sequence). CDR3 bases: TGTGCCTGGAATGACCGGGGCCCCCAGCATTTT. This codes for CAWNDRGPQHF.

This rearrangement joins TRBV12-3 or TRBV12-4 to TRBJ2-1, with 7 positions matching TRBD2. The V gene end was trimmed by 4 bases and the J gene end by 8 bases; junction bases not matched to a gene: 14. The CDR3 is 16 residues long. The CDR3 DNA reads TGTGCCAGCAGTTGGGAAAGCGGGGCCCTTTTCTATGAGCAGTTCTTC. Translation: CASSWESGALFYEQFF.

This clonotype was seen a few times. The CDR3 nucleotides are TGCGCCAGCAGCCAAGTTCAGGACAGTAACTATGGCTACACCTTC. It encodes CASSQVQDSNYGYTF. The chain is built from TRBV4-1 and TRBJ1-2; tentative D call: TRBD1 (6 bases). The CDR3 has 15 amino acids. CDR1 and CDR2 from the germline V gene are MGHRA and YSYEKL. V lost 1 base to trimming and J lost 1 base, with 10 bases between them.

The chain uses TRBV27 and TRBJ2-2, with 8 bases fitting TRBD2. V lost 1 base and J lost 5; bases outside the gene matches: 9. The CDR3 spans 17 residues. Germline lookup yields CDR1 MNHEY and CDR2 SMNVEV (reference sequence). CDR3 sequence reads: CASSLYGAGGVTGELFF. CDR3 DNA: TGTGCCAGCAGTTTATATGGGGCGGGGGGCGTAACCGGGGAGCTGTTTTTT.

The chain links TRBV6-1 to TRBJ2-3; 8 nucleotides agree with TRBD1. This CDR3 has 15 residues. Unmatched junction bases numbered 9, after V lost 8 bases and J lost 2 bases. From germline, CDR1 is MNHNS and CDR2 SASEGT. Written as DNA, the CDR3 is TGTGCCAGCGGGACAGGCCCTAAGCTCACAGATACGCAGTATTTT. Protein: CASGTGPKLTDTQYF.

This clonotype appeared a few times. This chain links TRBV20-1 with TRBJ2-4, with 10 bases lining up with TRBD2. CDR3 size: 19 residues. The trim removed 0 bases at V and 0 bases at J, leaving 11 bases unmatched. The germline V gene has CDR1 DFQATT and CDR2 SNEGSKA (reference sequence). Here the CDR3 reads CSARDQSGGAFLAKNIQYF. In nucleotides, the CDR3 is TGCAGTGCTAGAGATCAAAGCGGGGGGGCCTTCTTAGCCAAAAACATTCAGTACTTC.

This clonotype appeared a few times. The V gene is TRBV6-5, the J gene TRBJ2-3; 7 bases match TRBD1. The germline V gene encodes CDR1 MNHEY and CDR2 SVGAGI. The CDR3 totals 15 residues. V lost 2 bases to trimming and J lost 1 base; unmatched junction nucleotides: 3. The CDR3 DNA reads as TGTGCCAGCAGTTACACGGACAGGCGCACAGATACGCAGTATTTT. Translated: CASSYTDRRTDTQYF.

This clonotype was seen only a few times. V is TRBV5-5 and J is TRBJ2-5, with 11 bases lining up with TRBD2. Germline V gene data show CDR1 as SGHKS and CDR2 as YYEKEE (reference sequence). This CDR3 has 14 amino acids. V gave up 6 bases and J gave up 2 bases; unmatched junction bases: 3. CDR3 region: CASTVAGGQETQYF. CDR3 DNA: TGTGCCAGCACAGTAGCGGGGGGGCAAGAGACCCAGTACTTC.

The chain carries TRBV28 and TRBJ2-5, with D unresolved. Trimming shortened V by 5 bases and J by 4 bases, and 14 bases separated the two germline ends. CDR3 size: 14 residues. Germline CDR1 and CDR2: MDHEN and SYDVKM. Here the CDR3 reads CASSILPERETQYF. The CDR3 region has the DNA TGTGCCAGCAGTATCCTCCCAGAGAGAGAGACCCAGTACTTC.

This clonotype was picked up a small number of times. This chain links TRBV7-9 with TRBJ2-7; D is unclear. V lost 4 bases and J lost 5, with 15 bases in between. Germline CDR1 SEHNR, CDR2 FQNEAQ (reference sequence). The CDR3 has 14 amino acids. The chain's CDR3 is CASSSHKGIHEQYF. As DNA, the CDR3 is TGTGCCAGCAGCTCACATAAGGGTATCCACGAGCAGTACTTC.

The chain couples TRBV6-5 to TRBJ2-7; TRBD2 matches 10 bases. There are 17 residues in the CDR3. The germline V gene encodes CDR1 MNHEY and CDR2 SVGAGI. J gave up 3 bases and V 0 bases, and 8 bases lay outside the gene matches. The CDR3 sequence is CASSYSLAGARVYEQYF. CDR3 sequence (DNA): TGTGCCAGCAGTTACTCCCTAGCGGGGGCCCGAGTCTACGAGCAGTACTTC.

The chain carries TRBV12-3 or TRBV12-4 and TRBJ2-7; no definite D call. Trimming pared 7 bases from V and 3 bases from J, leaving 13 bases between. The CDR3 is 13 amino acids. The CDR3 loop is CASNLRWGYEQYF. Here the CDR3 DNA reads TGTGCCAGCAACCTACGATGGGGCTACGAGCAGTACTTC.

This clonotype has a handful of counts. V gene TRBV10-3 combines with J gene TRBJ1-1; D is undetermined. The CDR3 covers 14 residues. Trimming removed 0 bases from V and 5 bases from J, with 10 bases in between. Germline V gene sequence: CDR1 ENHRY, CDR2 SYGVKD. Here the CDR3 reads CAISESPRGTEAFF. The DNA for the CDR3 is TGTGCCATCAGTGAGTCCCCCCGGGGTACTGAAGCTTTCTTT.

The J gene is TRBJ2-5, the V gene TRBV4-2, with unresolved D. The germline V and J ends were trimmed by 5 bases and 5 bases, with 9 bases remaining between them. Germline values: CDR1 LGHNA, CDR2 YNFKEQ. The CDR3 consists of 12 residues. This chain's CDR3 is CASSFGLETQYF. As DNA, the CDR3 is TGTGCCAGCAGCTTCGGATTGGAGACCCAGTACTTC.

The chain employs TRBV27 and TRBJ2-3; 7 nucleotides line up with TRBD2. CDR3 length equals 13 residues. V lost 8 bases, J lost 6 bases, and 8 bases stayed unmatched. CDR1 and CDR2 from the germline V gene are MNHEY and SMNVEV (reference sequence). Here the CDR3 DNA reads TGTGCCAGCGGGGGGAGGGCTATCGATACGCAGTATTTT. Its protein is CASGGRAIDTQYF.

This clonotype turned up a few times. V gene TRBV12-3 or TRBV12-4 combines with J gene TRBJ2-5; weak D call: TRBD2 (6 bases). This CDR3 spans 14 amino acids. The V and J ends lost 2 bases and 0 bases respectively, with 7 bases between them. The CDR3 DNA reads as TGTGCCAGCAGTTTAACTAGCTACCAAGAGACCCAGTACTTC. Translation gives CASSLTSYQETQYF.

The rearrangement uses TRBV27 and TRBJ2-1, with D uncertain. CDR1 is MNHEY and CDR2 is SMNVEV in the germline V gene (reference sequence). CDR3 length: 13 residues. Trimming pared 3 bases from V and 9 bases from J, leaving 12 bases between. CDR3 sequence (DNA): TGTGCCAGCAGTTTTGAGGCTCGGAGTGAGCAGTTCTTC. Translation: CASSFEARSEQFF.

The chain joins TRBV27 to TRBJ2-1, with TRBD1 identical over 9 bases. V shed 3 bases and J 4 bases; nucleotides not matched to a gene: 4. The CDR3 totals 15 residues. Germline V gene data show CDR1 as MNHEY and CDR2 as SMNVEV (reference sequence). Here the CDR3 DNA reads TGTGCCAGCAGTTTCTCGACAGGGGGGTACAATGAGCAGTTCTTC. This sequence encodes CASSFSTGGYNEQFF.

This chain joins TRBV5-4 and TRBJ1-5, with 8 nucleotides matching TRBD1. This CDR3 contains 20 residues. With V trimmed by 2 bases and J by 0 bases, 16 bases remained unmatched. Germline V lookup: CDR1 SGHNT, CDR2 YYREEE (reference sequence). CDR3 bases: TGTGCCAGCAGCTTTTCAGGGGGCCTTCCAACCTCCTATAGCAATCAGCCCCAGCATTTT. It yields the protein CASSFSGGLPTSYSNQPQHF.

The V and J genes are TRBV5-1 and TRBJ2-1; 7 bases agree with TRBD2. CDR1 SGHRS and CDR2 YFSETQ come from the germline V gene. This CDR3 is built from 18 residues. V lost 6 bases and J lost 0; bases outside the gene matches: 15. In DNA form, the CDR3 reads TGCGCCAGCACCGTAGGAGCGGGGATTCATAACTCCTACAATGAGCAGTTCTTC. This encodes CASTVGAGIHNSYNEQFF.

This clonotype has a handful of counts. The chain is built from TRBV28 and TRBJ2-3, with D perhaps matching TRBD2 (6 bases). Trimming pared 10 bases from V and 4 bases from J, leaving 30 bases between. Germline V CDR1 and CDR2: MDHEN, SYDVKM. This CDR3 region has 18 residues. Here the CDR3 DNA reads TGTGCCACCATGCCTCCGTTTGCGGGACCCATCCCCCCAGATACGCAGTATTTT. Protein: CATMPPFAGPIPPDTQYF.

This clonotype has just a few counts. The gene calls are TRBV5-1 and TRBJ2-7; TRBD1 aligns across 8 bases. The V gene's germline CDR1 is SGHRS and CDR2 YFSETQ. J was trimmed by 4 bases and V by 7 bases; bases with no gene match: 10. There are 14 residues in the CDR3. Here the CDR3 DNA reads TGCGCCAGCGGCCAGGGGGCATCGAAATACGAGCAGTACTTC. Residues: CASGQGASKYEQYF.

This chain links TRBV20-1 with TRBJ2-3, with 9 bases lining up with TRBD2. The CDR3 runs 14 residues. CDR1 and CDR2 (germline): DFQATT, SNEGSKA (reference sequence). The V gene end was trimmed by 1 base and the J gene end by 4 bases; junction bases not matched to a gene: 3. This CDR3 is CSARVAGAPDTQYF. The CDR3 DNA reads TGCAGTGCTAGAGTAGCGGGGGCCCCAGATACGCAGTATTTT.

This chain links TRBV25-1 with TRBJ2-4; D is possibly TRBD1 (5 bases). Germline values: CDR1 MGHDK, CDR2 SYGVNS. The ends were cut back, 8 bases at V and 8 bases at J, with 10 bases in the middle. The CDR3 is 11 amino acids. CDR3 coding DNA: TGTGCCAGCTCCGTCAGGGACATTCAGTACTTC. Its translation: CASSVRDIQYF.